Listed below are T cell receptor beta chains from one sample, sequenced in a study of blood T cell repertoires in COVID-19. Clones were read by immunoSEQ multiplex PCR, and TCRdb kept only the in-frame ones, dropping some. The table has 160,000 or so clones, 89% seen once. The sequencing input was peripheral blood. These TCRs come from a man between 60 and 70 years old with acute or convalescent COVID-19. CDR3s include the opening cysteine and the closing phenylalanine or tryptophan. The D gene is left open where the match is weak. Some rows have no size entry. The others give once, few or many, or a class for an expanded clone.

V gene	J gene	CDR3 length	D gene	clone size	CDR3 DNA	CDR3 protein
TRBV25-1	TRBJ2-1	15	-	-	TGTGCCAGCAGTGAATACAGGGTTTCCTACAATGAGCAGTTCTTC	CASSEYRVSYNEQFF
TRBV4-1	TRBJ1-3	17	-	-	TGCGCCAGCAGCCAGCTAGGCCGGAGAGGGTCTGGAAACACCATATATTTT	CASSQLGRRGSGNTIYF
TRBV3-1/TRBV3-2	TRBJ1-6	14	-	once	TGTGCCAGCAGCCAAGCCCAGGGAAGTTCACCCCTCCACTTT	CASSQAQGSSPLHF
TRBV5-1	TRBJ2-7	14	-	-	TGCGCCAGCAGGGACAGTGGGGGATCCTACGAGCAGTACTTC	CASRDSGGSYEQYF
TRBV7-2	TRBJ2-3	16	TRBD2	-	TGTGCCAGCAGCTTAGACGGACTAGCCGGTACAGATACGCAGTATTTT	CASSLDGLAGTDTQYF
TRBV2	TRBJ1-2	13	TRBD1	few	TGTGCCAGCAACCCGACAGGGAGCGGCGGCTACACCTTC	CASNPTGSGGYTF
TRBV20-1	TRBJ1-5	16	-	few	TGCAGTGCTAGTAGCGGGGCGCGCTATAGCAATCAGCCCCAGCATTTT	CSASSGARYSNQPQHF
TRBV18	TRBJ1-6	14	-	-	TGTGCCAGCTCCCGGGAAGACATTAATTCACCCCTCCACTTT	CASSREDINSPLHF
TRBV24-1	TRBJ2-2	12	-	-	TGTGCCACCAATCAGGGTTTAGGGGAGCTGTTTTTT	CATNQGLGELFF
TRBV4-3	TRBJ1-3	15	-	-	TGCGCCAGCAGCCAGTCTCGTAATTCGGGAAACACCATATATTTT	CASSQSRNSGNTIYF
TRBV11-2	TRBJ1-1	14	TRBD1	-	TGTGCCAGCAGCGCCCGGGCAGGGGGCACTGAAGCTTTCTTT	CASSARAGGTEAFF
TRBV5-1	TRBJ2-7	15	TRBD2	-	TGCGCCAGCACTGGGGGGGGGTCCCTCTCCTACGAGCAGTACTTC	CASTGGGSLSYEQYF
TRBV27	TRBJ2-7	13	TRBD1	-	TGTGCCAGCAGTCCCGGGACAGTTTACGAGCAGTACTTC	CASSPGTVYEQYF
TRBV2	TRBJ1-2	14	TRBD1	-	TGTGCCAGCAGGCCCGGACAGGGATTCTATGGCTACACCTTC	CASRPGQGFYGYTF
TRBV27	TRBJ2-7	15	-	-	TGTGCCAGCAGTCTCGGGACACCCAACTCCTACGAGCAGTACTTC	CASSLGTPNSYEQYF